The source of this TCR beta chain is a study of blood T cell repertoires in COVID-19. The overall study: Nucleic acid was either cDNA or gDNA, and it came from T cells, B-cell-depleted T cells, or PBMCs.

Per the study methods: Nucleated cell counts were estimated from reference gene primer amplification. Profiled with immunoSEQ multiplex PCR; TCRdb holds only in-frame clones, not every one. From that table come the V and J calls and clone size; the DNA was used to work out D and trimming. The data show approximately 100,000 clones, with 80% to 90% seen just once and less than 8% held by the top ten. The CDR3 runs to 13 residues. Germline CDR1 SNHLY, CDR2 FYNNEI. The V end was cut by 0 bases, the J end by 8 bases, with 8 bases between. The chain employs TRBV2 and TRBJ2-1; D gene unclear. The sample taken for sequencing was peripheral blood. The origin of this receptor is an elderly woman with active or convalescent COVID-19. The CDR3 DNA reads as TGTGCCAGCAGTGAAGCGGGCGTCTATGAGCAGTTCTTC. This codes for CASSEAGVYEQFF.